These 26 T cell receptor beta chains originate from one sample sequenced in a study of human T cells and chemical hapten exposure. The time point was: pre-sensitization, week 0. The sample's treatment: therapeutic diphenylcyclopropenone sensitization with weekly scalp DPC. One entry per CDR3 protein results from TCRdb running MiXCR on the RACE reads. Here the sample spans a few hundred thousand distinct CDR3 sequences, about 5% being singletons. The starting material was whole blood, obtained in connection with sensitization to the hapten diphenylcyclopropenone (DPC). Receptors were obtained from a woman aged 18-29 years with alopecia areata. Some clones in this sample may be carry-over from other donors' samples.

This clonotype was found many times. The junction departs from the called germline gene at one end, perhaps through a read error. V is TRBV7-9 and J is TRBJ2-1, with D hard to call. The length of the CDR3 is 8 residues. Germline-derived CDR1 and CDR2 are SEHNR and FQNEAQ (reference sequence). The CDR3 protein is CATSDRLF. CDR3 nucleotides: TGTGCCACCTCGGACCGTCTCTTC. The full variable domain, with the rest looked up from reference TRBV7-9 and TRBJ2-1, is DTGVSQNPRHKITKRGQNVTFRCDPISEHNRLYWYRQTLGQGPEFLTYFQNEAQLEKSRLLSDRFSAERPKGSFSTLEIQRTEQGDSAMYLCATSDRLFGPGTRLTVL.

This clonotype was seen at least ten times. The chain combines TRBV3-1 with TRBJ1-2, with D hard to call. The V and J ends lost 1 base and 4 bases respectively, with 7 bases between them. The CDR3 covers 13 residues. CDR1 and CDR2 (germline): LGHDT, YNNKEL (reference sequence). The CDR3 protein is CASSQGTSYGYTF. CDR3 nucleotide sequence: TGTGCCAGCAGCCAAGGAACGAGCTATGGCTACACCTTC.

DNA for the CDR3: TGTGCCAGCAGCCCCTGGAGGGGCAAGGCGCCAGATACGCAGTATTTT. Translated, it gives CASSPWRGKAPDTQYF. V and J are TRBV14 and TRBJ2-3, with D possibly TRBD2 on 6 matching bases. CDR3 length equals 16 residues. V was trimmed by 4 bases and J by 4 bases, leaving 18 bases between them. Germline assignment: CDR1 SGHDN and CDR2 FVKESK. The whole variable domain, filled in from reference TRBV14 and TRBJ2-3, reads EAGVTQFPSHSVIEKGQTVTLRCDPISGHDNLYWYRRVMGKEIKFLLHFVKESKQDESGMPNNRFLAERTGGTYSTLKVQPAELEDSGVYFCASSPWRGKAPDTQYFGPGTRLTVL.

The chain has TRBV3-1 and TRBJ1-6; maybe TRBD1 (6 bases). The V end was cut by 3 bases, the J end by 12 bases, with 15 bases between. Germline-derived CDR1 and CDR2 are LGHDT and YNNKEL (reference sequence). The CDR3 length is 14 residues. The CDR3 nucleotides read TGTGCCAGCAGCCAGGCGGACAGCGGCGGACCCCTCCACTTT. Translation: CASSQADSGGPLHF.

This clonotype was counted many times. The chain employs TRBV6-2 or TRBV6-3 and TRBJ2-7; 10 bases are shared with TRBD1. The germline gives CDR1 MNHEY, CDR2 SVGEGT. The V segment lost 6 bases and the J segment 3 bases; nucleotides outside the gene matches: 8. This CDR3 has 15 residues. CDR3 in DNA: TGTGCCAGCAGCCCCTGGACAGGGGGTGTCTACGAGCAGTACTTC. Residues: CASSPWTGGVYEQYF.

The CDR3 DNA is TGTGCCAGCAACCGACAGGGTGGGGGCACAGATACGCAGTATTTT. Protein sequence: CASNRQGGGTDTQYF. The chain has TRBV12-3 or TRBV12-4 and TRBJ2-3; TRBD1 matches at 7 bases. V shed 7 bases and J 1 base; nucleotides not matched to a gene: 8. This CDR3 comprises 15 residues.

This clonotype was observed at least ten times. The V and J genes are TRBV11-2 and TRBJ1-2; D perhaps matches TRBD1 (6 bases). Germline CDR1 SGHAT, CDR2 FQNNGV. This CDR3 contains 14 residues. The V end lost 4 bases, the J end lost 8 bases, and 17 bases lay between the germline ends. CDR3 residues: CASSSVRGAMGYTF. The CDR3 DNA reads as TGTGCCAGCAGCTCCGTGCGGGGGGCGATGGGCTACACCTTC.

Ten or more counts support this clonotype. CDR3 coding DNA: TGTGCCAGCAGCTTAGCTGGCCCCGGGGCCAACGTCCTGACTTTC. Amino acid sequence: CASSLAGPGANVLTF. The chain recombines TRBV7-6 with TRBJ2-6; no firm D call. This CDR3 is built from 15 residues. Per germline, CDR1 SGHVS and CDR2 FNYEAQ. The germline V and J ends were trimmed by 0 bases and 4 bases, with 7 bases remaining between them.

This clonotype was seen a few times. This rearrangement joins TRBV6-6 to TRBJ2-3; 9 bases map to TRBD2. The CDR3 is made up of 16 amino acids. CDR1 is MNHNY, CDR2 SVGAGI, per germline (reference sequence). J gave up 4 bases and V 2 bases, and 7 bases lay outside the gene matches. DNA for the CDR3: TGTGCCAGCAGTTACGGTCGCGGGGGGGCATCAGATACGCAGTATTTT. Translating it yields CASSYGRGGASDTQYF.

The table lists this clonotype with many counts. This chain links TRBV11-2 with TRBJ1-2, with D perhaps TRBD1 (6 bases). The germline V gene encodes CDR1 SGHAT and CDR2 FQNNGV. The V end was cut by 1 base, the J end by 7 bases, with 16 bases between. This CDR3 is 15 amino acids long. The DNA of the CDR3 is TGTGCCAGCAGCTTAGTGGTCAGGGGAGAACCTGGCTACACCTTC. Translating it yields CASSLVVRGEPGYTF.

This clonotype was seen a few times. CDR3 DNA: TGTGCCAGCAGTTTATCTCCAGGGGGTCAGCCCCAGCATTTT. It encodes CASSLSPGGQPQHF. The chain has TRBV27 and TRBJ1-5, with TRBD1 matching over 7 bases. V shed 0 bases and J 6 bases; nucleotides not matched to a gene: 2. The length of the CDR3 is 14 residues. Germline CDR1 reads MNHEY; CDR2 reads SMNVEV (reference sequence).

This clonotype was observed many times. CDR3 in DNA: TGTGCCAGCAGTCATGGGACAGGTAGCAATCAGCCCCAGCATTTT. Its translation: CASSHGTGSNQPQHF. The chain employs TRBV12-3 or TRBV12-4 and TRBJ1-5; 8 bases are shared with TRBD1. CDR3 size: 15 residues. Germline trimming cut 5 bases from V and 0 bases from J; bases unmatched to any gene: 3.

This clonotype came up a few times. The chain employs TRBV10-3 and TRBJ1-2; D might be TRBD1 (5 bases). This CDR3 region has 15 residues. V was cut by 0 bases and J by 8 bases, with 16 bases left in between. Germline loops: CDR1 ENHRY, CDR2 SYGVKD. In DNA, the CDR3 is TGTGCCATCAGTGAGTCGGGGGACTTAGGCAGCGGCTACACCTTC. It is translated as CAISESGDLGSGYTF.

Worth noting for this clonotype: The junction and the germline gene differ at one end; a read error may be behind it. The chain uses TRBV7-2 and TRBJ2-3, with 11 bases matching TRBD2. The CDR3 is made up of 14 amino acids. Germline V gene data show CDR1 as SGHTA and CDR2 as FQGNSA. The CDR3 DNA reads as TGTGCCAGCAACTTAGCGGGGGGGCCAGATACGCAGTATTTT. Amino acid sequence: CASNLAGGPDTQYF.

This clonotype has a handful of counts. The chain recombines TRBV6-5 with TRBJ2-7, with a tentative D call TRBD1 (5 bases). This CDR3 has 14 amino acids. Germline V lookup: CDR1 MNHEY, CDR2 SVGAGI. V was pared by 0 bases and J by 0 bases, with 6 bases between. The CDR3 is CASSYSDSSYEQYF. The CDR3 DNA sequence: TGTGCCAGCAGTTACTCCGACAGCTCCTACGAGCAGTACTTC.

This clonotype was seen a handful of times. The chain has TRBV18 and TRBJ1-3; D is unclear. Germline V gene sequence: CDR1 KGHSH, CDR2 LQKENI. V was cut by 3 bases and J by 2 bases, with 8 bases left in between. This CDR3 has 14 residues. CDR3 nucleotide sequence: TGTGCCAGCTCACCGGAGAAGGCTGGAAACACCATATATTTT. This codes for CASSPEKAGNTIYF.

This clonotype was recorded many times. The chain couples TRBV6-4 to TRBJ2-2; the D gene is possibly TRBD2 (6 bases). CDR1 MRHNA and CDR2 SNTAGT come from the germline V gene. V shed 10 bases and J shed 5 bases, with 17 bases lying between them. The CDR3 has 14 amino acids. The CDR3 here is CATAGSPGTGELFF. CDR3 sequence (DNA): TGTGCCACCGCGGGGTCTCCGGGGACCGGGGAGCTGTTTTTT.

This clonotype was counted many times. The chain joins TRBV5-1 to TRBJ2-6, with D perhaps matching TRBD1 (5 bases). The germline V gene encodes CDR1 SGHRS and CDR2 YFSETQ. Trimming cost V 4 bases and J 2 bases, with 13 bases left between them. CDR3 length: 16 residues. The CDR3: CASSVDKRTGANVLTF. CDR3 sequence (DNA): TGCGCCAGCAGCGTGGACAAACGGACTGGGGCCAACGTCCTGACTTTC.

This clonotype has more than one count but fewer than ten. The CDR3 loop reads CASRVLQGGGLQFF. CDR3 DNA: TGTGCCAGCAGAGTTTTGCAGGGGGGCGGTCTGCAGTTCTTC. The chain has TRBV2 and TRBJ2-1; the D gene is possibly TRBD1 (7 bases). The V gene's germline CDR1 is SNHLY and CDR2 FYNNEI. There are 14 residues in the CDR3. V was shortened by 6 bases and J by 12 bases, with 21 bases between the two germline ends. The complete variable domain, with remaining parts taken from reference TRBV2 and TRBJ2-1, reads EPEVTQTPSHQVTQMGQEVILRCVPISNHLYFYWYRQILGQKVEFLVSFYNNEISEKSEIFDDQFSVERPDGSNFTLKIRSTKLEDSAMYFCASRVLQGGGLQFFGPGTRLTVL.

The chain links TRBV29-1 to TRBJ2-3, with D unresolved. V lost 5 bases to trimming and J lost 0 bases, with 9 bases between them. This CDR3 has 13 residues. Per the germline V gene, CDR1 is SQVTM and CDR2 is ANQGSEA. CDR3 nucleotides: TGCAGCGTTTACATTACTAGCACAGATACGCAGTATTTT. Translation gives CSVYITSTDTQYF.

The chain is built from TRBV11-2 and TRBJ2-3; the D gene is possibly TRBD2 (7 bases). The germline CDR1 and CDR2 sequences are SGHAT and FQNNGV. V lost 2 bases to trimming and J lost 5 bases, with 17 bases between them. The length of the CDR3 is 16 residues. In nucleotides, the CDR3 is TGTGCCAGCAGCTTACGGGGGGCAACGGTTGGAGATACGCAGTATTTT. It specifies CASSLRGATVGDTQYF.

The chain employs TRBV9 and TRBJ2-5; D is uncertain. The germline gives CDR1 SGDLS, CDR2 YYNGEE. With 3 bases removed from V and 1 base from J, the gap between germline ends came to 10 bases. This CDR3 has 14 residues. The CDR3 bases are TGTGCCAGCAGCGGAGACATACCCCAAGAGACCCAGTACTTC. Translated, it gives CASSGDIPQETQYF.

This chain connects TRBV5-6 to TRBJ2-4; no clear D gene. The ends were cut back, 4 bases at V and 4 bases at J, with 15 bases in the middle. This CDR3 region has 15 residues. Germline values: CDR1 SGHDT, CDR2 YYEEEE. The CDR3 region has the DNA TGTGCCAGCAGCCACCGCGGTGGCAGTAAAAACATTCAGTACTTC. Its protein is CASSHRGGSKNIQYF.

This chain connects TRBV7-6 to TRBJ2-1, with unresolved D. V was cut by 1 base and J by 5 bases, with 9 bases left in between. CDR3 length: 14 amino acids. Germline V gene data show CDR1 as SGHVS and CDR2 as FNYEAQ. CDR3 coding DNA: TGTGCCAGCAGCTTAGGGTCAGCCAACAATGAGCAGTTCTTC. This encodes CASSLGSANNEQFF. The variable domain in full, with the rest retrieved from reference TRBV7-6 and TRBJ2-1, is GAGVSQSPRYKVTKRGQDVALRCDPISGHVSLYWYRQALGQGPEFLTYFNYEAQQDKSGLPNDRFSAERPEGSISTLTIQRTEQRDSAMYRCASSLGSANNEQFFGPGTRLTVL.

The rearrangement uses TRBV18 and TRBJ2-7; D remains ambiguous. Germline CDR1 and CDR2: KGHSH and LQKENI. The CDR3 is 13 residues long. V dropped 4 bases and J dropped 3 bases, with 10 bases sitting between them. The CDR3 loop reads CASSQVRNYEQYF. The CDR3 nucleotides are TGTGCCAGCTCACAGGTTCGTAACTACGAGCAGTACTTC. Drawing the rest from reference TRBV18 and TRBJ2-7, the complete variable domain is NAGVMQNPRHLVRRRGQEARLRCSPMKGHSHVYWYRQLPEEGLKFMVYLQKENIIDESGMPKERFSAEFPKEGPSILRIQQVVRGDSAAYFCASSQVRNYEQYFGPGTRLTVT.

The V and J genes are TRBV6-5 and TRBJ2-2; 7 nucleotides line up with TRBD2. V lost 7 bases and J lost 5; bases outside the gene matches: 16. CDR1 and CDR2 from the germline V gene are MNHEY and SVGAGI. This CDR3 spans 17 amino acids. The CDR3 loop is CASTVGIAGRDTGELFF. The CDR3, as DNA: TGTGCCAGCACTGTAGGGATTGCGGGGAGGGATACCGGGGAGCTGTTTTTT.